This T cell receptor (beta chain) is from a study of cytomegalovirus exposure and HLA in healthy donors. Across the whole study: In a previous analysis, approximately 110 million unique TCR beta sequences were found from some 180 million T cells.

Overall study findings and caveats: In a later analysis, the majority of CMV-associated beta chains seemingly showed HLA restriction. Fewer N-insertions (relative to the approximately 670-donor mean) were reportedly seen in an Asian-associated ancestry cluster in a later analysis. In vitro checks showed that a few CMV-associated chains really do target CMV antigens.

Trimming cost V 6 bases and J 2 bases, with 16 bases left between them. The CDR3 contains 15 residues. CDR1 MDHEN and CDR2 SYDVKM come from the germline V gene. To note about this clone: Antigen unknown.

The PCR was carried out with 60 Vbeta primers and 13 Jbeta primers. The data were produced by immunoSEQ multiplex PCR, yet TCRdb's version contains in-frame clones alone and is incomplete. The sample includes over 95,000 clones, just under 75% of them seen just once. V usage is TRBV28 and J usage is TRBJ1-2, with D perhaps TRBD1 (5 bases). This TCR was sampled from a human donor in good health. Sample: PBMCs. The DNA of the CDR3 is TGTGCCAGCAGGCCACAGGACCCTAGAAACTATGGCTACACCTTC. Protein: CASRPQDPRNYGYTF.